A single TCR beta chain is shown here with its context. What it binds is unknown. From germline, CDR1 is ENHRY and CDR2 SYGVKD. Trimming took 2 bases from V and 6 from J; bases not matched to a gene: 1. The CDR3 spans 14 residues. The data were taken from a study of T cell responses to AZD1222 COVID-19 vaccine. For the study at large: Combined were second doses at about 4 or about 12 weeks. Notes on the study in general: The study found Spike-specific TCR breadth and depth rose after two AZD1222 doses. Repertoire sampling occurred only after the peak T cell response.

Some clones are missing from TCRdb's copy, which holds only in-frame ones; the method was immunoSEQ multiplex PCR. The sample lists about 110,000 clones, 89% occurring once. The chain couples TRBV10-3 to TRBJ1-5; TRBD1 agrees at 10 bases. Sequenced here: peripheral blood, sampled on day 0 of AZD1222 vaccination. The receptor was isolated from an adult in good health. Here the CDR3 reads CAISEDRGRQPQHF. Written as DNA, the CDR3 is TGTGCCATCAGTGAGGACAGGGGGCGTCAGCCCCAGCATTTT.